A selection of T cell receptor beta chains follows, all from one sample in a study of OX40 agonist ivuxolimab in advanced cancers. TCRdb keeps only in-frame clones here, not all; method: immunoSEQ multiplex PCR. This table holds fewer than 70,000 clones, roughly 90% found once. Material: CD4+ or CD8+ T cells sorted from blood, obtained in a trial of the OX40 agonist ivuxolimab. The source of these receptors is an adult with an advanced solid tumor such as melanoma, head and neck, liver or kidney cancer. Both conserved end residues are part of each CDR3. The D gene is left open where the match is weak. Rows may omit the clone size; those that give it use once, few, many or a size class.

.	TRBV20-1	.	TRBJ1-1	CSASNRAEAFF	TGCAGTGCTAGCAACAGGGCTGAAGCTTTCTTT
TRBD2	TRBV6-6	.	TRBJ2-1	CASRTLGTSGYEQFF	TGTGCCAGCCGGACCCTCGGGACTAGCGGTTATGAGCAGTTCTTC
TRBD2	TRBV11-2	.	TRBJ2-1	CASSLDRLAGRRNEQFF	TGTGCCAGCAGCTTAGATCGGTTAGCGGGCCGGCGAAATGAGCAGTTCTTC
.	TRBV28	.	TRBJ2-5	CASRFANQETQYF	TGTGCCAGCAGGTTCGCGAACCAAGAGACCCAGTACTTC
.	TRBV5-6	.	TRBJ1-5	CASSLGGRDQPQHF	TGTGCCAGCAGCTTGGGGGGGAGGGATCAGCCCCAGCATTTT
TRBD1	TRBV29-1	.	TRBJ1-2	CSVEDRGRVLF	TGCAGCGTAGAGGACAGGGGGCGCGTTCTCTTC
.	TRBV29-1	.	TRBJ2-7	CSYRTAHSSYEQYF	TGCAGCTACAGGACAGCCCATAGCTCCTACGAGCAGTACTTC
TRBD2	TRBV29-1	few	TRBJ2-1	CSVEGPPGTSGNNEQFF	TGCAGCGTTGAAGGCCCTCCCGGGACTAGCGGGAACAATGAGCAGTTCTTC
TRBD1	TRBV6-5	.	TRBJ1-5	CASSYQTGGQPQHF	TGTGCCAGCAGTTATCAGACAGGGGGTCAGCCCCAGCATTTT
.	TRBV11-2	.	TRBJ1-5	CASSLDSWAPQHF	TGTGCCAGCAGCTTAGACTCCTGGGCGCCCCAGCATTTT
.	TRBV5-1	few	TRBJ1-1	CASSLGQGGMNTEAFF	TGCGCCAGCAGCTTGGGGCAGGGCGGGATGAACACTGAAGCTTTCTTT
.	TRBV7-2	.	TRBJ2-5	CASSLAHLGETQYF	TGTGCCAGCAGCTTAGCGCATCTTGGGGAGACCCAGTACTTC
TRBD2	TRBV29-1	.	TRBJ2-1	CSARLRGGLNVNNEQFF	TGCAGCGCCAGGCTTCGGGGGGGCTTAAACGTAAACAATGAGCAGTTCTTC
.	TRBV18	.	TRBJ2-3	CASSPSAIADTQYF	TGTGCCAGCTCACCATCCGCCATCGCAGATACGCAGTATTTT
.	TRBV30	.	TRBJ1-2	CAWRPVGVGGGYTF	TGTGCCTGGCGCCCAGTAGGAGTGGGGGGTGGCTACACCTTC
.	TRBV6-1	.	TRBJ1-2	CASSATGNYGYTF	TGTGCCAGCAGCGCTACAGGGAACTATGGCTACACCTTC
.	TRBV18	.	TRBJ2-7	CASSPQANGYEQYF	TGTGCCAGCTCACCACAAGCGAACGGCTACGAGCAGTACTTC
TRBD2	TRBV5-1	once	TRBJ2-2	CASSSLTSGRARGPGELFF	TGCGCCAGCAGCTCGTTGACTAGCGGGAGGGCCCGAGGACCCGGGGAGCTGTTTTTT
.	TRBV29-1	.	TRBJ2-1	CSVEWGGRYAEQFF	TGCAGCGTTGAATGGGGGGGGCGTTACGCTGAGCAGTTCTTC
.	TRBV30	.	TRBJ2-7	CACNPWDMGGYEQYF	TGTGCCTGTAACCCTTGGGACATGGGTGGCTACGAGCAGTACTTC
TRBD1	TRBV28	.	TRBJ2-7	CASSLSDRGREQYF	TGTGCCAGCAGTTTATCCGACAGGGGCCGCGAGCAGTACTTC
.	TRBV28	.	TRBJ1-5	CASSSGLVVGPQHF	TGTGCCAGCAGTTCGGGACTTGTTGTGGGGCCCCAGCATTTT
TRBD2	TRBV19	.	TRBJ2-3	CASSLSGATTDTQYF	TGTGCCAGTAGTCTAAGCGGGGCTACCACAGATACGCAGTATTTT
.	TRBV6-5	.	TRBJ1-1	CASSTSPTREAFF	.
.	TRBV9	.	TRBJ1-1	CASSPRWDTEAFF	TGTGCCAGCAGCCCGCGCTGGGACACTGAAGCTTTCTTT
.	TRBV7-8	.	TRBJ2-7	CASSLFQGPSYEQYF	TGTGCCAGCAGCTTATTCCAGGGGCCTTCCTACGAGCAGTACTTC
TRBD1	TRBV29-1	.	TRBJ1-2	CSVPRTGGTYGYTF	TGCAGCGTCCCCAGGACAGGGGGGACCTATGGCTACACCTTC
TRBD1	TRBV10-3	.	TRBJ2-5	CAIRSTGDGETQYF	TGTGCCATCAGGTCTACAGGGGACGGGGAGACCCAGTACTTC
.	TRBV5-6	once	TRBJ1-1	CASSPGFNTEAFF	TGTGCCAGCAGCCCAGGTTTTAACACTGAAGCTTTCTTT
.	TRBV28	once	TRBJ2-7	CASSLTGAFYEQYF	TGTGCCAGCAGTTTAACCGGGGCCTTCTACGAGCAGTACTTC
TRBD1	TRBV6-6	.	TRBJ2-5	CASSYSRDRGQETQYF	TGTGCCAGCAGTTACTCTCGGGACAGGGGGCAAGAGACCCAGTACTTC
.	TRBV7-6	.	TRBJ2-1	CASSLATGSSYNEQFF	TGTGCCAGCAGCTTAGCCACAGGGAGCTCCTACAATGAGCAGTTCTTC
.	TRBV5-5	.	TRBJ2-7	CASSFSGQEQYF	TGTGCCAGCAGTTTTTCTGGACAGGAGCAGTACTTC
.	TRBV6-1	.	TRBJ2-7	CASSEQGLGYEQYF	TGTGCCAGCAGTGAACAGGGGCTTGGCTACGAGCAGTACTTC
.	TRBV13	.	TRBJ2-7	CASSLNAPDGPTYEQYF	TGTGCCAGCAGCTTAAACGCCCCTGACGGACCGACCTACGAGCAGTACTTC
.	TRBV23-1	.	TRBJ1-6	CASEVEWQADNSPLHF	TGCGCCAGCGAAGTAGAGTGGCAGGCCGATAATTCACCCCTCCACTTT
TRBD1	TRBV9	few	TRBJ1-1	CASSGVARQGYTEAFF	TGTGCCAGCAGCGGCGTCGCTCGACAGGGGTATACTGAAGCTTTCTTT
.	TRBV5-6	once	TRBJ2-1	CASSPPRRGKAAGNEQFF	TGTGCCAGCAGCCCCCCGAGGAGGGGAAAAGCGGCGGGGAATGAGCAGTTCTTC
.	TRBV7-2	.	TRBJ1-6	CASSLVPGGQASPLHF	TGTGCCAGCAGCTTGGTCCCCGGCGGCCAGGCTTCACCCCTCCACTTT
.	TRBV6-1	.	TRBJ2-7	CASISRGEYEQYF	TGTGCCAGCATTAGTCGGGGAGAGTACGAGCAGTACTTC
TRBD1	TRBV19	once	TRBJ2-5	CASSTGGRRETQYF	TGTGCCAGTAGCACAGGGGGCAGGAGGGAGACCCAGTACTTC
.	TRBV2	medium-sized	TRBJ2-6	CASSYELSGANVLTF	TGTGCCAGCAGTTACGAACTCTCTGGGGCCAACGTCCTGACTTTC
.	TRBV5-1	few	TRBJ2-2	CASSLEYRSTNTGELFF	TGCGCCAGCAGCTTGGAATACAGGTCCACGAACACCGGGGAGCTGTTTTTT
.	TRBV7-6	.	TRBJ2-7	CASSFFEESYEQYF	TGTGCCAGCAGCTTTTTTGAGGAAAGCTACGAGCAGTACTTC
TRBD2	TRBV5-5	.	TRBJ2-2	CASSLGLAGGHVTGELFF	TGTGCCAGCAGCTTGGGACTAGCGGGAGGGCACGTCACCGGGGAGCTGTTTTTT
TRBD1	TRBV5-1	.	TRBJ1-5	CASSLGDSLSNQPQHF	TGCGCCAGCAGCTTGGGGGACAGTTTGAGCAATCAGCCCCAGCATTTT
.	TRBV5-6	.	TRBJ1-4	CASSLGQPGQNEKLFF	TGTGCCAGCAGCTTGGGGCAGCCCGGTCAAAATGAAAAACTGTTTTTT
.	TRBV7-2	.	TRBJ1-1	CASSQELETSTEAFF	TGTGCCAGCAGCCAAGAGTTGGAGACGAGCACTGAAGCTTTCTTT
TRBD2	TRBV5-4	.	TRBJ2-7	CASSVGTSSSSYEQYF	TGTGCCAGCAGCGTGGGGACTAGCTCCTCATCCTACGAGCAGTACTTC
TRBD1	TRBV11-2	.	TRBJ2-7	CASSPDRTYEQYF	TGTGCCAGCAGCCCGGACAGGACCTACGAGCAGTACTTC
.	TRBV5-6	.	TRBJ2-7	CASARDPQDYEQYF	TGTGCCAGCGCCCGGGACCCTCAAGACTACGAGCAGTACTTC
.	TRBV14	.	TRBJ1-1	CASSQDSGVTEAFF	TGTGCCAGCAGCCAAGATTCGGGGGTCACTGAAGCTTTCTTT
.	TRBV27	.	TRBJ2-7	CASSLSSGPEQYF	TGTGCCAGCAGTCTATCCTCGGGTCCCGAGCAGTACTTC
.	TRBV5-6	.	TRBJ1-6	CASSSTGISSPLHF	TGTGCCAGCAGCTCAACAGGGATATCTTCACCCCTCCACTTT
.	TRBV7-2	.	TRBJ1-2	CASSLAAGNGYTF	TGTGCCAGCAGCTTAGCGGCAGGGAATGGCTACACCTTC
.	TRBV9	.	TRBJ2-2	CASSADLNLNTGELFF	TGTGCCAGCAGCGCGGACCTAAACCTGAACACCGGGGAGCTGTTTTTT
TRBD1	TRBV5-6	.	TRBJ1-1	CASSLLDRENTEAFF	TGTGCCAGCAGCTTACTGGACAGGGAGAACACTGAAGCTTTCTTT
.	TRBV30	.	TRBJ1-3	CAWKENRAGRNTIYF	TGTGCCTGGAAAGAAAACAGGGCTGGAAGAAACACCATATATTTT
TRBD2	TRBV2	.	TRBJ2-1	CASSEVLGTSGSGKFF	TGTGCCAGCAGTGAAGTCCTGGGGACTAGCGGGTCAGGCAAGTTCTTC
.	TRBV5-4	.	TRBJ1-3	CASSWGGQGSSGNTIYF	TGTGCCAGCAGCTGGGGTGGTCAGGGGAGCTCTGGAAACACCATATATTTT